The 11 T cell receptor beta chains below were found in one sample sequenced in a study of blood T cell repertoires in COVID-19. Assay used: immunoSEQ multiplex PCR; TCRdb lists only in-frame clones, some missing. This sample yields approximately 270,000 clones, of which approximately 85% are seen a single time; approximately 4.2% belongs to the top ten. The sample consisted of PBMCs or T cells enriched from blood (not recorded which). The receptors stem from a woman between 25 and 40 years old who had recovered from COVID-19.

The J gene is TRBJ2-2, the V gene TRBV6-5, with 7 nucleotides matching TRBD1. The germline CDR1 and CDR2 sequences are MNHEY and SVGAGI. Trimming cost V 2 bases and J 4 bases; bases outside gene matches: 7. The CDR3 covers 16 residues. CDR3 nucleotides: TGTGCCAGCAGTTACAGGACAGGACGGATCACCGGGGAGCTGTTTTTT. Amino acids: CASSYRTGRITGELFF.

The chain combines TRBV27 with TRBJ1-1; TRBD1 aligns across 11 bases. Germline V gene data show CDR1 as MNHEY and CDR2 as SMNVEV (reference sequence). V lost 5 bases, J lost 3 bases, and 11 bases stayed unmatched. This CDR3 spans 17 amino acids. In DNA, the CDR3 is TGTGCCAGCAGTCCAAGAGGGACAGGGGGTAAGGACACTGAAGCTTTCTTT. As protein: CASSPRGTGGKDTEAFF.

V and J are TRBV2 and TRBJ2-1, with 10 bases identical to TRBD1. The CDR3 covers 17 residues. Germline-derived CDR1 and CDR2 are SNHLY and FYNNEI. DNA of the CDR3: TGTGCGAAAGCCGGACAGGGGGTCGGGATTAACCCCAATGAGCAGTTCTTC. It translates to CAKAGQGVGINPNEQFF.

This chain links TRBV15 with TRBJ2-1; 10 bases match TRBD2. V lost 3 bases to trimming and J lost 5 bases; unmatched junction nucleotides: 10. This CDR3 has 17 amino acids. Germline V lookup: CDR1 LNHNV, CDR2 YYDKDF (reference sequence). The CDR3 nucleotides read TGTGCCACCAGCAGGGGCCAACTAGCGGGAATCAACAATGAGCAGTTCTTC. Translation gives CATSRGQLAGINNEQFF.

This clone appeared once. This chain joins TRBV7-3 and TRBJ2-7; 12 bases align to TRBD1. There are 14 residues in the CDR3. V was clipped by 3 bases and J by 5 bases; unmatched bases: 2. The V gene's germline CDR1 is SGHTA and CDR2 FQGTGA. CDR3 DNA: TGTGCCAGCAGCTTCGGGACAGGGGGCGACGAGCAGTACTTC. It codes for CASSFGTGGDEQYF.

This chain uses TRBV2 with TRBJ1-5; TRBD1 matches 8 bases. J was trimmed by 5 bases and V by 4 bases; bases with no gene match: 10. This CDR3 is 16 amino acids long. Germline loops: CDR1 SNHLY, CDR2 FYNNEI. The CDR3: CASSGQGPDPDQPQHF. The CDR3 nucleotides are TGTGCCAGCAGTGGACAGGGGCCCGACCCGGATCAGCCCCAGCATTTT.

With regard to this clone: Different DNA sequences within this sample yield the same CDR3. The chain uses TRBV7-2 and TRBJ1-5; 7 bases align to TRBD1. With V trimmed by 4 bases and J by 5 bases, 2 bases remained unmatched. CDR3 size: 13 residues. CDR1 is SGHTA and CDR2 is FQGNSA in the germline V gene. Here the CDR3 reads CASSYRGDQPQHF. DNA of the CDR3: TGTGCCAGCAGCTACAGGGGTGATCAGCCCCAGCATTTT.

By proportion, this clone is medium-sized. The chain carries TRBV6-4 and TRBJ2-2; 9 nucleotides match TRBD2. The V and J ends lost 0 bases and 6 bases, in that order; junction bases with no gene match: 2. The length of the CDR3 is 15 residues. CDR1 and CDR2 (germline): MRHNA, SNTAGT. The CDR3 DNA sequence: TGTGCCAGCAGTGACTCTGGGACTAGCCCCGGGGAGCTGTTTTTT. This translates into CASSDSGTSPGELFF.

V gene TRBV30 combines with J gene TRBJ1-1; 7 bases line up with TRBD1. The germline V gene has CDR1 GTSNPN and CDR2 SVGIG (reference sequence). Trimming took 3 bases from V and 11 from J; bases not matched to a gene: 9. This CDR3 is built from 12 residues. This chain's CDR3 is CAWSPIQGRAFF. The CDR3 DNA is TGTGCCTGGAGCCCCATACAGGGGCGCGCTTTCTTT.

The chain has TRBV19 and TRBJ2-1; D possibly corresponds to TRBD1 (5 bases). The CDR3 runs to 15 residues. V dropped 4 bases and J dropped 10 bases, with 20 bases sitting between them. Germline-derived CDR1 and CDR2 are LNHDA and SQIVND (reference sequence). The CDR3: CASSTFRVKVREQFF. CDR3 nucleotides: TGTGCCAGTAGTACCTTCAGGGTAAAGGTTCGGGAGCAGTTCTTC.

The chain couples TRBV7-9 to TRBJ1-5, with D perhaps matching TRBD1 (6 bases). Trimming removed 5 bases from V and 6 bases from J, with 14 bases in between. Germline CDR1 reads SEHNR; CDR2 reads FQNEAQ (reference sequence). The length of the CDR3 is 14 residues. In DNA, the CDR3 is TGTGCCAGCAGCCAGGGGTCTGGGCTTCAGCCCCAGCATTTT. The encoded protein is CASSQGSGLQPQHF.